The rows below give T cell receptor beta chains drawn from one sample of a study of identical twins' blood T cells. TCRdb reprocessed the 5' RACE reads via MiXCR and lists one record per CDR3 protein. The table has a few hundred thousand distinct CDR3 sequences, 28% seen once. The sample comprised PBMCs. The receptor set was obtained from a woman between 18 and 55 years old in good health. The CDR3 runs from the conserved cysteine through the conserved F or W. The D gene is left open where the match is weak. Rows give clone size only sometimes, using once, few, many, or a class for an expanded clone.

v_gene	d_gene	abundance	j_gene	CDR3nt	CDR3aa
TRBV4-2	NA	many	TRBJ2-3	TGTGCCAGCAGCCAAGATAAGGGCAGCACAGATACGCAGTATTTT	CASSQDKGSTDTQYF
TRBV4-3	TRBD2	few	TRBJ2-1	TGCGCCAGCAGCCACGGGACTAGCGGCCAGTTTGAGCAGTTCTTC	CASSHGTSGQFEQFF
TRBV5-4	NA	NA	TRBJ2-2	TGTGCCAGCCTAGGGTCCGGGGAGCTGTTTTTT	CASLGSGELFF
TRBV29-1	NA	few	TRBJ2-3	TGCAGCGTTGGTAGTCTAGCAGGGTTCACAGATACGCAGTATTTT	CSVGSLAGFTDTQYF
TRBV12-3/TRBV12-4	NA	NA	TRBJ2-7	TGTGCCAGCAGGCTTTCCACCTACGAGCAGTACTTC	CASRLSTYEQYF
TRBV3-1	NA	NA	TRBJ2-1	TGTGCCAGCAGTGCCCGGGGTTCCTACAATGAGCAGTTCTTC	CASSARGSYNEQFF
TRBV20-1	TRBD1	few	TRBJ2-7	TGCAGTGCTAGAGATAAAATGGGACAGAGCTACGAGCAGTACTTC	CSARDKMGQSYEQYF
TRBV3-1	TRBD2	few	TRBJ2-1	TGTGCCAGCAGCCAAGGAACGGGAGGCGGTGAGCAGTTCTTC	CASSQGTGGGEQFF
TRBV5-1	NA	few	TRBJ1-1	TGCGCCAGCAGCCCCCAACTGAACACTGAAGCTTTCTTT	CASSPQLNTEAFF
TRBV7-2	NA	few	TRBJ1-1	TGTGCCAGCAGCTTAAGTTTGGGGGCTTACACTGAAGCTTTCTTT	CASSLSLGAYTEAFF
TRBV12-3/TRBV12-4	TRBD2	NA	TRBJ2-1	TGTGCCAGCAGTTTAGTAGCGGGAGGTAGCGATGAGCAGTTCTTC	CASSLVAGGSDEQFF
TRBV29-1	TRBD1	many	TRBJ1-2	TGCAGCGTTACGACAGGGGCCGCGGCTAACTATGGCTACACCTTC	CSVTTGAAANYGYTF
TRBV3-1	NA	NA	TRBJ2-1	TGTGCCAGCAGCCAATACGGGAAGCACCACGAAGAGCAGTTCTTC	CASSQYGKHHEEQFF
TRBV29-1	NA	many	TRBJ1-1	TGCAGCGTTCAGAGGAACACTGAAGCTTTCTTT	CSVQRNTEAFF
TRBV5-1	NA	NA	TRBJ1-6	TGCGCCAGCACCTTGGACCAGGTTAATTCGCCCCTCCACTTT	CASTLDQVNSPLHF
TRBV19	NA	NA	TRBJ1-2	TGTGCCAGTAGTTATAGGAGCTTCGATGGCTACACCTTC	CASSYRSFDGYTF
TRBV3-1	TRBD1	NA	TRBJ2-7	TGTGCCAGCAGCCTTACGGGACAGACCTACGAGCAGTACTTC	CASSLTGQTYEQYF
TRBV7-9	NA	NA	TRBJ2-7	TGTGCCAGCAGCTCCCAACAGGGCTGGTACGAGCAGTACTTC	CASSSQQGWYEQYF
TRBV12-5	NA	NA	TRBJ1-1	TGTGCTAGTGGTCGCTCCTTCGGGGGATACACTGAAGCTTTCTTT	CASGRSFGGYTEAFF
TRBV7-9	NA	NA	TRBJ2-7	TGTGCCAGCAGCTTAGATTTAGAGGGGAGGTACGAGCAGTACTTC	CASSLDLEGRYEQYF
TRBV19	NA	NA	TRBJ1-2	TGTGCCAGTAGACTCAAGAGCTACACCTTC	CASRLKSYTF